This TCR beta chain was sequenced during a study of T cell responses to AZD1222 COVID-19 vaccine. Some clones are missing from TCRdb's copy, which holds only in-frame ones; the method was immunoSEQ multiplex PCR. The sample records 95,000 to 100,000 clones, approximately 89% being singletons. Germline lookup yields CDR1 SGDLS and CDR2 YYNGEE. V trimming: 0 bases; J trimming: 0 bases; junction bases outside the gene matches: 9. The length of the CDR3 is 19 residues. The sample was peripheral blood, taken 28 days after the second AZD1222 dose. The chain uses TRBV9 and TRBJ2-1; 10 positions match TRBD2. The clonotype comes from an adult who received the AZD1222 COVID-19 vaccine. CDR3 region: CASSVGLAGGSFSYNEQFF. CDR3 DNA sequence: TGTGCCAGCAGCGTAGGACTAGCGGGCGGTAGCTTCTCCTACAATGAGCAGTTCTTC.